This T cell receptor (beta chain) was captured by sequencing in a study of T cells in Graves' hyperthyroidism and ophthalmopathy (dated by TCRdb to about 2019). About the study as a whole: To identify distinguishing TCR V-J signatures, a discovery cohort of 100 patients was used, comprising 43 with Graves' ophthalmopathy and around 60 with stable Graves' hyperthyroidism. The paper describes TCR Vbeta CDR3 sequencing of 120 to 150 peripheral blood samples, made up of about 40 ophthalmopathy patients, around 78 hyperthyroidism patients and 17 progressor patients. Prospective prediction of ophthalmopathy was tested in an independent validation cohort consisting of fewer than 20 hyperthyroidism patients and some 17 patients who later progressed to ophthalmopathy. After sampling, hyperthyroidism patients received methimazole starting at 30 mg daily, and ophthalmopathy patients received high-dose intravenous methylprednisolone. For training and testing, the 100 or so patients in the discovery cohort were randomly divided in a 7:3 ratio. Thyroid tissue and blood T-cell repertoires from about six Graves' hyperthyroidism patients were also compared in the study. What the work shows at the level of the full study, not this receptor alone: Sample size was not statistically predetermined, and investigators were not blinded to group allocation. In validation, progression to ophthalmopathy was predicted by the model with 70% to 71% sensitivity and roughly 76% specificity, a median of around 5.9 months before onset. A model built on a 13 V-J signature distinguished ophthalmopathy from stable hyperthyroidism, reaching over 85% sensitivity and about 81% specificity in cross-validation and 80%/75% in testing. Most expanded thyroid clonotypes (frequency above 0.001) were also detected in blood, a finding suggesting that blood repertoires may reflect thyroid immune responses.

Via the germline V gene (reference sequence), CDR1 is LNHNV and CDR2 YYDKDF. V loses 0 bases, J loses 1 base, and the germline ends lie 9 bases apart. Measured from the cysteine to the phenylalanine, the CDR3 is 15 residues long. CDR3 DNA only is kept here, 45 bases in frame from base 1. The sample holds many counts of this clonotype. The antigen this receptor binds is unknown. Qualities for individual bases were not recorded, and no much larger clone is one base off. Amplification of TCR beta CDR3 regions was carried out from RNA transcripts. For the first round of RT-PCR on the TCR CDR3, the HTBI primer set was used together with the Qiagen OneStep RT-PCR kit. Libraries were constructed in a second round of multiplex PCR, after which size selection and purification were carried out. The libraries were sequenced on an Illumina HiSeq2000 using paired-end 100 bp reads. The authors processed their data as follows. SOAPnuke was used to process the raw data, throwing out any read that contained adapters or uncalled bases, had a mean Phred below 15, or lacked an exact constant-primer or identifier match. High-quality paired reads were merged with COPE v1.2.5, and unique nucleotide sequences were defined as clonotypes. MiTCR v1.1 was used to align the clonotypes against IMGT TRBV, TRBD and TRBJ reference segments. The analysis included only V-J combinations with a frequency above 0.0001, which together covered more than 99% of the repertoires. The TCS score was defined as the ratio of F50 (clonal expansion) to E x V (chaos), calculated using BLOSUM62-based TCRdist between CDR3 peptides within each V-J. Welch's t-statistics and random forest reduced around 510 V-J features to about 12, which were used in a naive Bayes classifier (R e1071). Thyroid-blood repertoire similarity was quantified with the Morisita-Horn index. TCRdb's own reprocessing of the public reads used fastp at Q25 and MiXCR and kept productive beta chains. Identical CDR3 proteins give one entry, which carries the most common genes and DNA. TCRdb's processing, not the authors', yielded these V and J calls. The sample table lists 660,000 or so distinct CDR3 sequences, 45% of them with a count of one. The biggest ten clones account for less than 8.5% of the sample.

Exclusion was applied to patients with uncontrolled infections, other autoimmune diseases, pregnancy or lactation. Diagnoses were based on clinical symptoms, serum thyroxine and TRAb, thyroid ultrasound and orbital computed tomography. Total RNA was extracted using Trizol reagent, and RNA quality was assessed on an Agilent 2100 Bioanalyzer. This TCR was sampled from an adult man with Graves' disease, either hyperthyroidism or ophthalmopathy (not recorded which). Material: peripheral blood or thyroid tissue (not recorded which). Recombination joined TRBV15 with TRBJ2-5, with the D gene call left open. The sequence in DNA is TGTGCCACCAGCAGAGATTGGCAGATCCAAGAGACCCAGTACTTC. The resulting protein is CATSRDWQIQETQYF. Extended through the reference TRBV15 and TRBJ2-5 proteins, this CDR3 yields the full variable domain: DAMVIQNPRYQVTQFGKPVTLSCSQTLNHNVMYWYQQKSSQAPKLLFHYYDKDFNNEADTPDNFQSRRPNTSFCFLDIRSPGLGDTAMYLCATSRDWQIQETQYFGPGTRLLVL.